A single T cell receptor beta chain is shown here with its context. Profiling relied on immunoSEQ multiplex PCR, and the TCRdb table lists in-frame clones only, not all of them. Here the sample spans about 2.3 million clones, approximately 93% being singletons. The data belong to a study of shared clonotypes between healthy human individuals. V shed 2 bases and J shed 8 bases, with 5 bases lying between them. This CDR3 has 11 amino acids. From germline, CDR1 is MNHEY and CDR2 SMNVEV (reference sequence). This chain uses TRBV27 with TRBJ2-3; D remains unclear. The sequence was collected from a man between 18 and 35 years old in good health. Some clones in this sample may be carry-over from other donors' samples. Sequencing was carried out using naive CD4+ T cells from PBMCs. Described subset: CD45RA+ positively selected. In DNA form, the CDR3 reads TGTGCCAGCAGTTTACATGGTACGCAGTATTTT. Translated, it gives CASSLHGTQYF.